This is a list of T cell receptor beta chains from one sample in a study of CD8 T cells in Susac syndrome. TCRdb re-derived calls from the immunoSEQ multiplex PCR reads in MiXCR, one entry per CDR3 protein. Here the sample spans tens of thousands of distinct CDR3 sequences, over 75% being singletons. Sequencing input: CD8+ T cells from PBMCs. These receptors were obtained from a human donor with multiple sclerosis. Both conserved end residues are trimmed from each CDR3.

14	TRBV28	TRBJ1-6	ASSSDWVVGNSPLH
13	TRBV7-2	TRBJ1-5	ASSLAGISNQPQH
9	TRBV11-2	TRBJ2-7	ASSLAWEQY
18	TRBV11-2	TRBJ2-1	ASSLKGLREGLRSYNEQF
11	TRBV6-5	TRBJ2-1	ASSSASRNEQF
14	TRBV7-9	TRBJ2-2	ASSFPFSGVTGELF
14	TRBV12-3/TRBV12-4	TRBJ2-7	ASSLATGLAGYEQY
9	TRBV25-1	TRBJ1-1	VLTGSPEAF
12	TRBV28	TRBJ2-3	ASSLGQSTDTQY
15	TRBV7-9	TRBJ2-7	ASSYTSYPKLPYEQY
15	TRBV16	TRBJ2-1	ASSHFLQGNGYNEQF
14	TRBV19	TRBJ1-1	ASSTRPGTGYTEAF
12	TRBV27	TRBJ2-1	ASTTYAGGNEQF
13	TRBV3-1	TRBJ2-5	ASSQATGEEETQY
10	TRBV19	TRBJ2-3	ASSMSIDTQY
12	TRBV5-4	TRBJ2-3	ASSLGTGPDTQY
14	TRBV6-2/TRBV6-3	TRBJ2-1	ASSYRAGGSYNEQF
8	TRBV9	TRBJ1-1	ASSPQRAF
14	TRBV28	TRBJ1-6	ASSLTGSSYNSPLH
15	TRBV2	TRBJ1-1	ASSEAPARGHDTEAF
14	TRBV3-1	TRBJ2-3	ASSHLAGGSTDTQY
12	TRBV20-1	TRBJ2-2	SASTGSRTGELF
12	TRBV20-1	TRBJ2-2	SAPGLAGTGELF
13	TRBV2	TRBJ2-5	ASSENGQTAETQY
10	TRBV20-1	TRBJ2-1	SAALAYNEQF
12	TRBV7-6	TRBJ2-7	ASSLVGWENEQY
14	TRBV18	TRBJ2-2	ASSPTPRGITGELF
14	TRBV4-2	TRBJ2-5	ASSQEAGGAPETQY
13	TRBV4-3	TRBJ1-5	ASSQDDGGNQPQH
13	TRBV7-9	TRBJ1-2	ASSLDQGRTYGYT
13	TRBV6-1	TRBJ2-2	ASSEEVADTGELF
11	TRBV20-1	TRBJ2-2	SATDRNTGELF
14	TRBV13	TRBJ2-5	ASSLRSGGPEETQY
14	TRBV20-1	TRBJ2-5	SAIDRDSLYQETQY
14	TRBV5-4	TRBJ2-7	ASSSDRVNYPEEQY
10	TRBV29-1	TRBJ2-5	SVGDREETQY